These 29 T cell receptor beta chains were sequenced from one sample in a study of OX40 agonist ivuxolimab in advanced cancers. Assay used: immunoSEQ multiplex PCR; TCRdb lists only in-frame clones, some missing. The sample holds approximately 64,000 clones, around four fifths seen once. The sequenced sample was CD4+ or CD8+ T cells sorted from blood, obtained in a trial of the OX40 agonist ivuxolimab. All receptors come from an adult with an advanced solid tumor such as melanoma, head and neck, liver or kidney cancer.

The V gene is TRBV4-1, the J gene TRBJ1-6; D not resolved. CDR1 MGHRA and CDR2 YSYEKL come from the germline V gene. Trimming removed 1 base at V and 6 bases at J, with 10 bases between. The CDR3 is made up of 15 amino acids. Here the CDR3 reads CASSQVSGSNSPLHF. CDR3 bases: TGCGCCAGCAGCCAAGTTAGTGGTTCTAATTCACCCCTCCACTTT.

This clone was seen just once. V is TRBV28 and J is TRBJ1-1; D not resolved. This CDR3 has 15 residues. Germline V gives CDR1 MDHEN, CDR2 SYDVKM. Deletions cut 6 bases from V and 0 bases from J, with 14 bases between. The CDR3 DNA follows: TGTGCCAGCAGCCCTGGACCTTTCGTGAACACTGAAGCTTTCTTT. This gives the protein CASSPGPFVNTEAFF. The entire variable domain, with the rest obtained from reference TRBV28 and TRBJ1-1, is as follows: DVKVTQSSRYLVKRTGEKVFLECVQDMDHENMFWYRQDPGLGLRLIYFSYDVKMKEKGDIPEGYSVSREKKERFSLILESASTNQTSMYLCASSPGPFVNTEAFFGQGTRLTVV.

This clone was counted between two and nine times. The V gene is TRBV9, the J gene TRBJ2-7, with D perhaps being TRBD1 or TRBD2 (6 bases each). The CDR3 contains 13 residues. The germline V gene has CDR1 SGDLS and CDR2 YYNGEE. Trimming removed 3 bases from V and 1 base from J, with 8 bases in between. CDR3 DNA sequence: TGTGCCAGCAGCGAAGGGGGGTCCTACGAGCAGTACTTC. This codes for CASSEGGSYEQYF. Full variable domain (outside the CDR3, taken from reference TRBV9 and TRBJ2-7): DSGVTQTPKHLITATGQRVTLRCSPRSGDLSVYWYQQSLDQGLQFLIQYYNGEERAKGNILERFSAQQFPDLHSELNLSSLELGDSALYFCASSEGGSYEQYFGPGTRLTVT.

This chain connects TRBV28 to TRBJ1-2, with D possibly being TRBD1 (6 bases). The V end lost 6 bases, the J end lost 4 bases, and 12 bases lay between the germline ends. The CDR3 contains 13 residues. Germline lookup yields CDR1 MDHEN and CDR2 SYDVKM. The CDR3 DNA sequence: TGTGCCAGCAGGACCGGGACACTCTATGGCTACACCTTC. It codes for CASRTGTLYGYTF.

The chain recombines TRBV19 with TRBJ2-5; 9 positions agree with TRBD2. The assigned J gene may be wrong: the sequence end matches TRBJ2-7 better. CDR3 length: 16 residues. Germline V gives CDR1 LNHDA, CDR2 SQIVND (reference sequence). The CDR3 sequence is CASSTRGRATVPEQYF. The CDR3 region has the DNA TGTGCCAGTAGTACCCGCGGGAGGGCCACGGTTCCCGAGCAGTACTTC.

In its sample, this clone was seen once. This rearrangement joins TRBV7-2 to TRBJ1-5; 7 bases are shared with TRBD1. This CDR3 is built from 15 residues. Germline lookup yields CDR1 SGHTA and CDR2 FQGNSA. V shed 1 base, J shed 4 bases, and the junction held 4 bases outside the gene matches. CDR3 DNA sequence: TGTGCCAGCAGCTTAGGGACAGGTCGGAATCAGCCCCAGCATTTT. The encoded protein is CASSLGTGRNQPQHF. The full variable domain, rest sourced from reference TRBV7-2 and TRBJ1-5, is GAGVSQSPSNKVTEKGKDVELRCDPISGHTALYWYRQSLGQGLEFLIYFQGNSAPDKSGLPSDRFSAERTGGSVSTLTIQRTQQEDSAVYLCASSLGTGRNQPQHFGDGTRLSIL.

The chain uses TRBV6-1 and TRBJ1-5; no definite D call. This CDR3 comprises 15 residues. Germline V gene data show CDR1 as MNHNS and CDR2 as SASEGT. V dropped 3 bases and J dropped 3 bases, with 12 bases sitting between them. In DNA form, the CDR3 reads TGTGCCAGCAGTGAGTACCGGAGGGCCAATCAGCCCCAGCATTTT. Its protein is CASSEYRRANQPQHF.

The chain couples TRBV4-1 to TRBJ2-7; D possibly corresponds to TRBD2 (5 bases). The germline gives CDR1 MGHRA, CDR2 YSYEKL. The CDR3 spans 15 residues. V lost 1 base and J 6 bases, leaving 16 bases between the germline ends. Here the CDR3 DNA reads TGCGCCAGCAGCCAAGGAATAGGAACGGGAAGCGAGCAGTACTTC. Protein: CASSQGIGTGSEQYF.

The chain couples TRBV6-5 to TRBJ2-7; D unresolved. V was pared by 8 bases and J by 4 bases, with 21 bases between. Looked up from germline, CDR1 is MNHEY and CDR2 is SVGAGI. The CDR3 totals 15 residues. The CDR3 DNA reads as TGTGCCAGCGCGCCAGACCTGACTTTTGTATACGAGCAGTACTTC. It translates to CASAPDLTFVYEQYF.

The J gene is TRBJ1-2, the V gene TRBV11-1, with D possibly being TRBD1 (5 bases). The CDR3 extends over 13 amino acids. CDR1 and CDR2 from the germline V gene are SGHAT and FQDESV (reference sequence). Deletions cut 4 bases from V and 8 bases from J, with 14 bases between. The CDR3 DNA sequence: TGTGCCAGCAGCTCTCCCGGGGGTGGAGGCTACACCTTC. It encodes CASSSPGGGGYTF.

V usage is TRBV6-5 and J usage is TRBJ2-7, with TRBD1 matching 8 bases. The CDR3 has 15 amino acids. Germline CDR1 reads MNHEY; CDR2 reads SVGAGI. Unmatched junction bases numbered 8, after V lost 6 bases and J lost 1 base. The CDR3 DNA reads TGTGCCAGCAGCCCCGGACAGGGCTCTTCCTACGAGCAGTACTTC. It codes for CASSPGQGSSYEQYF.

The J gene is TRBJ1-3, the V gene TRBV7-2; 7 nucleotides align to TRBD1. The germline V gene has CDR1 SGHTA and CDR2 FQGNSA. CDR3 length: 15 amino acids. J lost 4 bases, V lost 4 bases, and 7 bases had no gene match. The CDR3 loop is CASSSPDRAGNTIYF. The CDR3 coding sequence is TGTGCCAGCAGCTCCCCCGACAGGGCAGGAAACACCATATATTTT. The full variable domain, completed using reference TRBV7-2 and TRBJ1-3, is GAGVSQSPSNKVTEKGKDVELRCDPISGHTALYWYRQSLGQGLEFLIYFQGNSAPDKSGLPSDRFSAERTGGSVSTLTIQRTQQEDSAVYLCASSSPDRAGNTIYFGEGSWLTVV.

The chain employs TRBV6-1 and TRBJ1-3; 7 bases agree with TRBD1. Unmatched junction bases numbered 5, after V lost 2 bases and J lost 4 bases. The CDR3 is 15 residues long. Germline V CDR1 and CDR2: MNHNS, SASEGT. This chain's CDR3 is CASSERTGGGNTIYF. For the CDR3, the DNA is TGTGCCAGCAGTGAAAGGACAGGCGGGGGAAACACCATATATTTT.

The chain uses TRBV5-1 and TRBJ2-1; weak D call: TRBD2 (5 bases). The germline V and J ends were trimmed by 4 bases and 5 bases, with 16 bases remaining between them. Germline V gene lookup returns CDR1 SGHRS and CDR2 YFSETQ. The CDR3 is 15 residues long. In DNA form, the CDR3 reads TGCGCCAGCAGCCCTTTCGTTGAGGGCGACAATGAGCAGTTCTTC. Translated: CASSPFVEGDNEQFF.

This sequence joins TRBV28 and TRBJ1-5; 7 positions agree with TRBD1. V shed 6 bases and J 3 bases; nucleotides not matched to a gene: 5. CDR1 is MDHEN, CDR2 SYDVKM, per germline. The CDR3 has 14 amino acids. The CDR3 sequence is CASRTGRINQPQHF. CDR3 nucleotide sequence: TGTGCCAGCAGGACAGGGCGAATCAATCAGCCCCAGCATTTT.

The V and J genes are TRBV7-2 and TRBJ1-1; no reliable D call. CDR1 and CDR2 (germline): SGHTA, FQGNSA. The CDR3 covers 13 residues. Trimming left V 6 bases short and J 6 bases short, with 14 bases between. The DNA for the CDR3 is TGTGCCAGCAGAACCTACTTAGGCGCTGAAGCTTTCTTT. Translating gives CASRTYLGAEAFF.

CDR3: CASTHPAMDTQYF. The CDR3, as DNA: TGTGCCAGCACCCACCCCGCCATGGATACGCAGTATTTT. The chain is built from TRBV7-2 and TRBJ2-3, with D unclear. Germline values: CDR1 SGHTA, CDR2 FQGNSA. V dropped 7 bases and J dropped 6 bases, with 14 bases sitting between them. The CDR3 totals 13 residues.

The chain uses TRBV10-3 and TRBJ1-3; D ambiguous. V was shortened by 6 bases and J by 0 bases, with 18 bases between the two germline ends. The CDR3 is 17 amino acids. The V gene's germline CDR1 is ENHRY and CDR2 SYGVKD. Here the CDR3 DNA reads TGTGCCATCAGAGTACCGAAAAAACCCGACTCTGGAAACACCATATATTTT. Its translation is CAIRVPKKPDSGNTIYF.

This chain joins TRBV18 and TRBJ1-1; 7 bases are shared with TRBD1. The CDR3 has 14 residues. Germline-derived CDR1 and CDR2 are KGHSH and LQKENI. V was pared by 2 bases and J by 2 bases, with 2 bases of the junction left unmatched. CDR3 sequence: CASSPGQANTEAFF. In DNA, the CDR3 is TGTGCCAGCTCACCAGGACAGGCTAACACTGAAGCTTTCTTT.

This rearrangement joins TRBV7-9 to TRBJ2-7, with TRBD2 matching over 15 bases. Trimming took 5 bases from V and 3 from J; bases not matched to a gene: 2. CDR3 length: 15 residues. Looked up from germline, CDR1 is SEHNR and CDR2 is FQNEAQ (reference sequence). The CDR3 here is CASSPGLAGGYEQYF. The CDR3 nucleotides read TGTGCCAGCAGCCCGGGACTAGCGGGGGGCTACGAGCAGTACTTC.

The chain carries TRBV4-3 and TRBJ1-3; D not certain. Per germline, CDR1 LGHNA and CDR2 YSLEER. V was cut by 2 bases and J by 8 bases, with 7 bases left in between. CDR3 length equals 12 residues. CDR3 sequence: CASSQLGDTIYF. CDR3 DNA: TGCGCCAGCAGCCAACTTGGGGACACCATATATTTT.

The V gene is TRBV27, the J gene TRBJ1-6, with D unclear. V shed 0 bases and J shed 13 bases, with 16 bases lying between them. CDR1 MNHEY and CDR2 SMNVEV come from the germline V gene (reference sequence). The CDR3 is 15 residues long. The chain's CDR3 is CASSLSGFSRRPLHF. DNA of the CDR3: TGTGCCAGCAGTTTATCGGGATTTTCTCGGCGGCCCCTCCACTTT.

The CDR3, as DNA: TGTGCCAGCAGCAAGGGGACTAGCGGTTTTAATGAGCAGTTCTTC. It translates to CASSKGTSGFNEQFF. The chain links TRBV7-3 to TRBJ2-1, with 11 bases fitting TRBD2. CDR1 is SGHTA, CDR2 FQGTGA, per germline. The CDR3 has 15 residues. J gave up 7 bases and V 5 bases, and 7 bases lay outside the gene matches. The whole variable domain, remainder taken from reference TRBV7-3 and TRBJ2-1, is GAGVSQTPSNKVTEKGKYVELRCDPISGHTALYWYRQSLGQGPEFLIYFQGTGAADDSGLPNDRFFAVRPEGSVSTLKIQRTERGDSAVYLCASSKGTSGFNEQFFGPGTRLTVL.

The V gene is TRBV19, the J gene TRBJ2-1; 11 nucleotides match TRBD2. V shed 5 bases and J 6 bases; nucleotides not matched to a gene: 15. Looked up from germline, CDR1 is LNHDA and CDR2 is SQIVND (reference sequence). This CDR3 has 18 amino acids. CDR3 coding DNA: TGTGCCAGTAGTCTCGGACTAGCGGGTATAAACCACCTCAATGAGCAGTTCTTC. Translation: CASSLGLAGINHLNEQFF. The whole variable domain, remainder taken from reference TRBV19 and TRBJ2-1, is DGGITQSPKYLFRKEGQNVTLSCEQNLNHDAMYWYRQDPGQGLRLIYYSQIVNDFQKGDIAEGYSVSREKKESFPLTVTSAQKNPTAFYLCASSLGLAGINHLNEQFFGPGTRLTVL.

This rearrangement joins TRBV18 to TRBJ1-1, with 8 positions matching TRBD1. In germline, CDR1 is KGHSH, CDR2 LQKENI. The CDR3 extends over 16 amino acids. Trimming at V came to 2 bases and at J to 2 bases, leaving 7 bases not matched to a gene. CDR3 loop: CASSPTPGGPNTEAFF. The CDR3 bases are TGTGCCAGCTCACCAACCCCAGGGGGCCCAAACACTGAAGCTTTCTTT.

The rearrangement joins TRBV6-1 to TRBJ2-7, with 8 nucleotides matching TRBD1. Germline V gene lookup returns CDR1 MNHNS and CDR2 SASEGT. CDR3 length: 13 residues. V dropped 6 bases and J dropped 5; count of bases not matched to a gene: 6. The CDR3 DNA reads as TGTGCCAGCAGCCTAATGGACAGGGACGAGCAGTACTTC. The encoded protein is CASSLMDRDEQYF.

This clone occurred once. This CDR3 is CASSDGTLGDTQYF. As DNA, the CDR3 is TGCGCCAGCAGTGACGGGACCTTAGGGGATACGCAGTATTTT. The rearrangement joins TRBV10-1 to TRBJ2-3; D possibly matches TRBD1 or TRBD2 (5 bases each). V was cut by 3 bases and J by 6 bases, with 13 bases left in between. The CDR3 is 14 residues long. Germline V gene lookup returns CDR1 WNHNN and CDR2 SYGVQD (reference sequence).

The V and J genes are TRBV5-1 and TRBJ2-5; possible D gene TRBD2, 5 bases. With the DNA end fitting TRBJ2-7 better, the J assignment may be wrong. The CDR3 contains 14 residues. CDR1 SGHRS and CDR2 YFSETQ come from the germline V gene. For the CDR3, the DNA is TGCGCCAGCAGCTTGGGAGGGAATGTTAACGAGCAGTACTTC. This encodes CASSLGGNVNEQYF.

The chain is built from TRBV6-1 and TRBJ2-1, with TRBD2 matching over 8 bases. V trimming: 6 bases; J trimming: 2 bases; junction bases outside the gene matches: 3. CDR3 size: 14 residues. In germline, CDR1 is MNHNS, CDR2 SASEGT. The CDR3 spells CASRAGETYNEQFF. The DNA for the CDR3 is TGTGCCAGCAGAGCGGGAGAGACCTACAATGAGCAGTTCTTC.